One T cell receptor (beta chain) is described in this entry. The data stem from a study of control samples from healthy donors and cancer patients. Unmatched junction bases numbered 4, after V lost 1 base and J lost 4 bases. The germline V gene encodes CDR1 MNHNY and CDR2 SVGAGI (reference sequence). The CDR3 has 15 amino acids. Measured with immunoSEQ multiplex PCR; TCRdb has only the in-frame clones, and not every one. The table includes roughly 150,000 clones, about 93% detected once. Sequencing used blood. This clonotype originated in a man aged 45-60 years in good health. The rearrangement links TRBV6-6 to TRBJ2-7; 10 nucleotides match TRBD2. CDR3 sequence reads: CASSYYPSGSYEQYF. The CDR3 nucleotides read TGTGCCAGCAGTTACTACCCTAGCGGGAGTTACGAGCAGTACTTC.